This T cell receptor beta chain is drawn from a study of breast tumors, draining lymph nodes, adjacent tissues. This clonotype came up many times. Breast cancer patients provided tissue from their axillary draining lymph nodes. One entry per CDR3 protein, called by TCRdb with MiXCR from the multiplex PCR reads. The sample records approximately 200,000 distinct CDR3 sequences, approximately 33% being singletons. The germline CDR1 and CDR2 sequences are SGHVS and FNYEAQ. CDR3 length: 16 residues. J gave up 7 bases and V 5 bases, and 10 bases lay outside the gene matches. The sequencing sample was made of axillary lymph node tissue. The chain employs TRBV7-6 and TRBJ1-6, with 8 bases that match TRBD1. This TCR was sampled from a female donor with breast cancer. Some clones in this sample may be carry-over from other donors' samples. In nucleotides, the CDR3 is TGTGCCAGCAGCCGACTCGGACAGGGAGGGAATTCACCCCTCCACTTT. Translated: CASSRLGQGGNSPLHF.